Each of the 9 T cell receptor beta chains below was sequenced from the same sample in a study of blood T cell repertoires in COVID-19. The table came from immunoSEQ multiplex PCR; TCRdb's copy has only in-frame clones and leaves some out. The repertoire consists of about 360,000 clones, with approximately 86% occurring once and the leading ten covering roughly 3.1%. Source material: peripheral blood. These receptors originate from a human donor in a cohort sampled during active COVID-19.

Only one count was recorded for this clone. V is TRBV30 and J is TRBJ2-5, with D possibly being TRBD2 (5 bases). The CDR3 has 15 residues. The ends were cut back, 4 bases at V and 4 bases at J, with 19 bases in the middle. Germline assignment: CDR1 GTSNPN and CDR2 SVGIG (reference sequence). The CDR3 DNA follows: TGTGCCTGGATCGGTCCCTATCGGGGAAGAGAGACCCAGTACTTC. Translation: CAWIGPYRGRETQYF.

The chain uses TRBV24-1 and TRBJ1-2, with D unclear. Trimming removed 9 bases at V and 4 bases at J, with 11 bases between. This CDR3 is 12 amino acids long. The V gene's germline CDR1 is KGHDR and CDR2 SFDVKD. The CDR3 here is CATSHGSYGYTF. The CDR3 coding sequence is TGTGCCACCTCACACGGGAGCTATGGCTACACCTTC.

The rearrangement joins TRBV9 to TRBJ2-3, with 10 positions matching TRBD2. In germline, CDR1 is SGDLS, CDR2 YYNGEE. V shed 2 bases, J shed 2 bases, and the junction held 14 bases outside the gene matches. This CDR3 comprises 19 residues. This chain's CDR3 is CASSVQDVLAGEITDTQYF. The CDR3 nucleotides read TGTGCCAGCAGCGTCCAGGATGTTCTAGCGGGAGAAATCACAGATACGCAGTATTTT.

The V and J genes are TRBV9 and TRBJ2-2; D might be TRBD1 (5 bases). V was cut by 0 bases and J by 0 bases, with 9 bases left in between. Germline V gene sequence: CDR1 SGDLS, CDR2 YYNGEE. CDR3 length: 16 residues. The CDR3 region is CASSVEGRANTGELFF. CDR3 DNA: TGTGCCAGCAGCGTAGAAGGCAGGGCGAACACCGGGGAGCTGTTTTTT.

This clone appeared a few times. This chain links TRBV11-2 with TRBJ2-7, with TRBD1 matching over 10 bases. Per the germline V gene, CDR1 is SGHAT and CDR2 is FQNNGV. This CDR3 contains 14 residues. Trimming removed 1 base from V and 3 bases from J; junction bases left unmatched: 0. The CDR3: CASSLGTGGYEQYF. Written as DNA, the CDR3 is TGTGCCAGCAGCTTAGGGACAGGGGGCTACGAGCAGTACTTC. Supplemented by reference TRBV11-2 and TRBJ2-7, the full variable domain reads EAGVAQSPRYKIIEKRQSVAFWCNPISGHATLYWYQQILGQGPKLLIQFQNNGVVDDSQLPKDRFSAERLKGVDSTLKIQPAKLEDSAVYLCASSLGTGGYEQYFGPGTRLTVT.

The chain couples TRBV28 to TRBJ2-3, with 9 bases lining up with TRBD1. The CDR3 consists of 13 residues. Per germline, CDR1 MDHEN and CDR2 SYDVKM. V gave up 6 bases and J gave up 8 bases; unmatched junction bases: 6. CDR3 in DNA: TGTGCCAGCAGCGTCAACAGGGGGCTTACGCAGTATTTT. Translating it yields CASSVNRGLTQYF. Using reference TRBV28 and TRBJ2-3 for the parts outside the CDR3, the full variable domain is DVKVTQSSRYLVKRTGEKVFLECVQDMDHENMFWYRQDPGLGLRLIYFSYDVKMKEKGDIPEGYSVSREKKERFSLILESASTNQTSMYLCASSVNRGLTQYFGPGTRLTVL.

The chain is built from TRBV5-1 and TRBJ1-4, with 9 bases lining up with TRBD1. Germline V lookup: CDR1 SGHRS, CDR2 YFSETQ. This CDR3 is 14 amino acids long. V lost 4 bases, J lost 7 bases, and 5 bases stayed unmatched. This chain's CDR3 is CASSTGQGGEKLFF. The CDR3 region has the DNA TGCGCCAGCAGCACGGGACAGGGTGGTGAAAAACTGTTTTTT.

A single count supports this clone. The V gene is TRBV21-1, the J gene TRBJ1-1. TRBV21-1 is flagged as a pseudogene. CDR3 size: 14 residues. CDR3 region: CASSTRTGDTEAFF. CDR3 DNA sequence: TGTGCCAGCAGCACCCGGACGGGAGACACTGAAGCTTTCTTT.

The chain links TRBV28 to TRBJ2-7; 7 bases fit TRBD2. V lost 6 bases to trimming and J lost 4 bases; unmatched junction nucleotides: 24. The CDR3 length is 19 residues. Germline V CDR1 and CDR2: MDHEN, SYDVKM. CDR3: CASSPRTSRYWSGIYEQYF. In DNA form, the CDR3 reads TGTGCCAGCAGCCCGCGGACTAGTCGCTATTGGTCAGGGATTTACGAGCAGTACTTC. The variable domain in full, completed from reference TRBV28 and TRBJ2-7, reads DVKVTQSSRYLVKRTGEKVFLECVQDMDHENMFWYRQDPGLGLRLIYFSYDVKMKEKGDIPEGYSVSREKKERFSLILESASTNQTSMYLCASSPRTSRYWSGIYEQYFGPGTRLTVT.